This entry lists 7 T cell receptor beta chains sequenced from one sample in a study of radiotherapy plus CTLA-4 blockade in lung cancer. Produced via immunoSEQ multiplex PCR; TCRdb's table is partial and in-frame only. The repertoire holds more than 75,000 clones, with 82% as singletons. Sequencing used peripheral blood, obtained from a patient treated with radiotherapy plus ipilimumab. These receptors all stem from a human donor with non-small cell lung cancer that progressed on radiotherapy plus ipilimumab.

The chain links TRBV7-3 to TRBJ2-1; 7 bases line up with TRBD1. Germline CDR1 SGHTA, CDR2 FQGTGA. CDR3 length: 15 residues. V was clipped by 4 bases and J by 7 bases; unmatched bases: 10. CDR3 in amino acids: CASSYEDRDYNEQFF. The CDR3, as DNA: TGTGCCAGCAGCTATGAAGACAGGGATTATAATGAGCAGTTCTTC.

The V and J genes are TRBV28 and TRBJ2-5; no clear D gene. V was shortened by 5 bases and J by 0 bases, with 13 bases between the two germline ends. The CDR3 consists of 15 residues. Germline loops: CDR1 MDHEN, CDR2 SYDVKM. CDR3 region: CASSLLPGDQETQYF. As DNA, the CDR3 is TGTGCCAGCAGTCTGCTCCCCGGCGACCAAGAGACCCAGTACTTC.

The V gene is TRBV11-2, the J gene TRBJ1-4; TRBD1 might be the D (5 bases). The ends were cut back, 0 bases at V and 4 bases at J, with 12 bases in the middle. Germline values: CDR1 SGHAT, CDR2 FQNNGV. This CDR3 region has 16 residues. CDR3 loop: CASSLDQGTGNEKLFF. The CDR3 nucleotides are TGTGCCAGCAGCTTAGATCAGGGAACGGGTAATGAAAAACTGTTTTTT.

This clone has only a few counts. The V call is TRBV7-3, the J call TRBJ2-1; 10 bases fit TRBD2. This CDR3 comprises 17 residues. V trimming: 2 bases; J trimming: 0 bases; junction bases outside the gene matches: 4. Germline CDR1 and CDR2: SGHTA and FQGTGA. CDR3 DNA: TGTGCCAGCAGCTTAGAGGCTAGCGGGAGCTCCTACAATGAGCAGTTCTTC. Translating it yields CASSLEASGSSYNEQFF.

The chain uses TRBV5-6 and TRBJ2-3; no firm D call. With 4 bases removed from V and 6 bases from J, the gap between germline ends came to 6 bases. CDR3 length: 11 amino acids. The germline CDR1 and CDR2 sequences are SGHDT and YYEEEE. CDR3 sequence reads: CASSLGDTQYF. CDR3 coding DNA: TGTGCCAGCAGCCTAGGGGATACGCAGTATTTT.

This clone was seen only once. CDR3 DNA sequence: TGTGCCAGCAGCGGACGAGTCAATGAGCAGTTCTTC. Translating gives CASSGRVNEQFF. The chain is built from TRBV7-9 and TRBJ2-1; D call uncertain. The V and J ends lost 5 bases and 6 bases respectively, with 8 bases between them. Germline V gene lookup returns CDR1 SEHNR and CDR2 FQNEAQ (reference sequence). CDR3 length: 12 amino acids.

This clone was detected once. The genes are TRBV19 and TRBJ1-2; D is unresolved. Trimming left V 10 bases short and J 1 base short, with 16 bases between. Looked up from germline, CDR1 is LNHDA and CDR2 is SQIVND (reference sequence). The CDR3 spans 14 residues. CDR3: CAISTGDYNYGYTF. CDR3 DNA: TGTGCCATCTCCACGGGTGATTATAACTATGGCTACACCTTC.